The 12 T cell receptor beta chains given below trace back to one sample, sequenced in a study of T cells in Graves' hyperthyroidism and ophthalmopathy. The CDR3 regions of TCR beta were amplified from RNA transcripts. RT-PCR in the first round (using the HTBI primer set) targeted the TCR CDR3. TCRdb ran MiXCR on the multiplex PCR reads and lists one entry per CDR3 protein. Here the sample spans more than 300,000 distinct CDR3 sequences, about 18% being singletons. The sequencing sample was made of blood. The source of these receptors is a man between 18 and 29 years old with Graves' ophthalmopathy.

There are many counts of this clonotype. The chain combines TRBV2 with TRBJ2-7, with D possibly matching TRBD2 (5 bases). Germline-derived CDR1 and CDR2 are SNHLY and FYNNEI. The CDR3 has 14 amino acids. V lost 11 bases to trimming and J lost 0 bases, with 17 bases between them. CDR3 nucleotides: TGTGCCGCGTGTGAGGGCCCAGGCTCCTACGAGCAGTACTTC. As protein: CAACEGPGSYEQYF.

This clonotype was counted many times. V usage is TRBV12-3 or TRBV12-4 and J usage is TRBJ1-2, with no clear D. V was pared by 5 bases and J by 3 bases, with 13 bases between. This CDR3 is built from 14 residues. CDR3: CASSEPPNHYGYTF. For the CDR3, the DNA is TGTGCCAGCAGTGAACCCCCAAATCACTATGGCTACACCTTC.

This chain links TRBV2 with TRBJ2-6; D gene ambiguous. The germline V gene encodes CDR1 SNHLY and CDR2 FYNNEI. Trimming stripped 2 bases from V and 4 bases from J, with 6 bases between. The CDR3 loop spans 14 amino acids. In DNA form, the CDR3 reads TGTGCCAGCAGTGAACTGGGAGGGGCCAACGTCCTGACTTTC. Residues: CASSELGGANVLTF. Filled out from reference TRBV2 and TRBJ2-6, the complete variable domain reads EPEVTQTPSHQVTQMGQEVILRCVPISNHLYFYWYRQILGQKVEFLVSFYNNEISEKSEIFDDQFSVERPDGSNFTLKIRSTKLEDSAMYFCASSELGGANVLTFGAGSRLTVL.

The rearrangement uses TRBV5-6 and TRBJ2-1, with 8 bases lining up with TRBD2. Germline assignment: CDR1 SGHDT and CDR2 YYEEEE. The V and J ends lost 4 bases and 10 bases, in that order; junction bases with no gene match: 10. This CDR3 has 14 residues. CDR3 DNA sequence: TGTGCCAGCAGCCCGGGGGGGGCGATTGGGGAGCAGTTCTTC. Translation gives CASSPGGAIGEQFF. Full variable domain (missing parts from reference TRBV5-6 and TRBJ2-1): DAGVTQSPTHLIKTRGQQVTLRCSPKSGHDTVSWYQQALGQGPQFIFQYYEEEERQRGNFPDRFSGHQFPNYSSELNVNALLLGDSALYLCASSPGGAIGEQFFGPGTRLTVL.

This clonotype was found a few times. The CDR3 DNA sequence: TGTGCCAGCAGCTCGAATATGGCACCCTTCATTAACACTGAAGCTTTCTTT. This codes for CASSSNMAPFINTEAFF. The rearrangement joins TRBV5-5 to TRBJ1-1; D is undetermined. This CDR3 contains 17 residues. Trimming pared 3 bases from V and 2 bases from J, leaving 20 bases between. Germline V gene sequence: CDR1 SGHKS, CDR2 YYEKEE (reference sequence).

This clonotype was counted at least ten times. The chain uses TRBV27 and TRBJ1-6; TRBD1 matches at 7 bases. Germline V gene sequence: CDR1 MNHEY, CDR2 SMNVEV (reference sequence). The CDR3 is made up of 15 amino acids. Unmatched junction bases numbered 4, after V lost 3 bases and J lost 5 bases. In DNA, the CDR3 is TGTGCCAGCAGTTTGTACGGGACAGATAATTCACCCCTCCACTTT. Protein sequence: CASSLYGTDNSPLHF.

This clonotype occurred many times. The junction does not match germline at one end; this may be a read error. This rearrangement joins TRBV5-4 to TRBJ2-5, with no clear D. Looked up from germline, CDR1 is SGHNT and CDR2 is YYREEE (reference sequence). The CDR3 runs 13 residues. CDR3 coding DNA: TGTGCCAGCACCTTGGTTGGCCAAGAGACCCAGTACTTC. This sequence encodes CASTLVGQETQYF.

This clonotype was recorded many times. CDR3 residues: CASCRTGGYNEQFF. The CDR3 region has the DNA TGTGCCAGCTGCCGGACAGGGGGCTACAATGAGCAGTTCTTC. The chain uses TRBV12-3 or TRBV12-4 and TRBJ2-1; 10 bases line up with TRBD1. V was pared by 8 bases and J by 3 bases, with 4 bases of the junction left unmatched. The CDR3 is made up of 14 amino acids.

At least ten counts were recorded for this clonotype. The chain employs TRBV11-2 and TRBJ1-6; D is unresolved. This CDR3 comprises 14 residues. In germline, CDR1 is SGHAT, CDR2 FQNNGV. V was pared by 5 bases and J by 5 bases, with 10 bases between. CDR3 nucleotides: TGTGCCAGCAGCACTTATCAGGATAATTCACCCCTCCACTTT. Amino acids: CASSTYQDNSPLHF. The whole variable domain, remainder taken from reference TRBV11-2 and TRBJ1-6, is EAGVAQSPRYKIIEKRQSVAFWCNPISGHATLYWYQQILGQGPKLLIQFQNNGVVDDSQLPKDRFSAERLKGVDSTLKIQPAKLEDSAVYLCASSTYQDNSPLHFGNGTRLTVT.

The chain has TRBV12-3 or TRBV12-4 and TRBJ1-2; D is perhaps TRBD1 (5 bases). The CDR3 loop spans 16 amino acids. Trimming took 1 base from V and 6 from J, leaving 18 bases between them. CDR3 in DNA: TGTGCCAGCAGTTTAGGGCTCGGGGCTCTGAGTAATGGCTACACCTTC. As protein: CASSLGLGALSNGYTF.

This chain joins TRBV4-1 and TRBJ2-3; the D gene is possibly TRBD2 (5 bases). V lost 4 bases and J 1 base, leaving 15 bases between the germline ends. Germline CDR1 MGHRA, CDR2 YSYEKL. The CDR3 totals 16 residues. CDR3 sequence: CASSRSSAGGTDTQYF. DNA of the CDR3: TGCGCCAGCAGCCGATCCTCTGCGGGCGGCACAGATACGCAGTATTTT.

This clonotype was recorded a few times. The chain has TRBV10-3 and TRBJ1-1; D is possibly TRBD1 (6 bases). From germline, CDR1 is ENHRY and CDR2 SYGVKD. CDR3 length equals 17 residues. The V gene lost 2 bases and the J gene lost 0 bases, with 16 bases spanning the gap. In nucleotides, the CDR3 is TGTGCCATCAGTGAGAGGGTTATCGGACAGTTGAACACTGAAGCTTTCTTT. Translating gives CAISERVIGQLNTEAFF.